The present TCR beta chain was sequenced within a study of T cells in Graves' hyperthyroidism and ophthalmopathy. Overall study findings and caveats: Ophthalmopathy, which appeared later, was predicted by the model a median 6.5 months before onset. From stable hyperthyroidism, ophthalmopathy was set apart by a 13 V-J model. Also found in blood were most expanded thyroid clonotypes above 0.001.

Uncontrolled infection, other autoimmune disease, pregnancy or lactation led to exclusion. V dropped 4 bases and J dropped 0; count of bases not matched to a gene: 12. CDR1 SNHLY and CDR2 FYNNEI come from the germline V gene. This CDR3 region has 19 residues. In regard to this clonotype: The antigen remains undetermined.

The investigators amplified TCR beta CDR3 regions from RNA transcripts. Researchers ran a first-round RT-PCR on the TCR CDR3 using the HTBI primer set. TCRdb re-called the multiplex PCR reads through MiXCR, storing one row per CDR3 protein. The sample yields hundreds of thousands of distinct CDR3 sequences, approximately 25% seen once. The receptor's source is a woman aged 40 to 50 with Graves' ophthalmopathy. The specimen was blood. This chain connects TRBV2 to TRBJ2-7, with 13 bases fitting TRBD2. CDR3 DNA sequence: TGTGCCAGCAGTGTGCCTGCGGTGACTAGCGGGAGGAACTCCTACGAGCAGTACTTC. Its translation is CASSVPAVTSGRNSYEQYF. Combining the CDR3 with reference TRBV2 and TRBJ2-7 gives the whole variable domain EPEVTQTPSHQVTQMGQEVILRCVPISNHLYFYWYRQILGQKVEFLVSFYNNEISEKSEIFDDQFSVERPDGSNFTLKIRSTKLEDSAMYFCASSVPAVTSGRNSYEQYFGPGTRLTVT.